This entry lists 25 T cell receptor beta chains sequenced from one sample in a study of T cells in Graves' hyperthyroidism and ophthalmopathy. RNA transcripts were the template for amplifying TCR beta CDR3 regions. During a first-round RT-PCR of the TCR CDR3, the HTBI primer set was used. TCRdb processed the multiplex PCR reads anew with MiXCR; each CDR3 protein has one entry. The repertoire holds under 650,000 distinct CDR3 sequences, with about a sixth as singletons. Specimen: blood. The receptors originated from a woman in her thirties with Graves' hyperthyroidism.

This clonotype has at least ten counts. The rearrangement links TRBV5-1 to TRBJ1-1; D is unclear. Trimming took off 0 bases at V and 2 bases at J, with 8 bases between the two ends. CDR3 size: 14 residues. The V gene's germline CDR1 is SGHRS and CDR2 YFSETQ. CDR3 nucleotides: TGCGCCAGCAGCTTGGACGCTTTTAACACTGAAGCTTTCTTT. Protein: CASSLDAFNTEAFF.

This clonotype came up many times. The CDR3: CASSAAGTASNQPQHF. The CDR3 coding sequence is TGTGCCAGCAGTGCTGCCGGGACAGCAAGCAATCAGCCCCAGCATTTT. V and J are TRBV28 and TRBJ1-5, with TRBD1 matching 7 bases. CDR1 is MDHEN, CDR2 SYDVKM, per germline. The CDR3 runs 16 residues. V trimming: 5 bases; J trimming: 1 base; junction bases outside the gene matches: 8.

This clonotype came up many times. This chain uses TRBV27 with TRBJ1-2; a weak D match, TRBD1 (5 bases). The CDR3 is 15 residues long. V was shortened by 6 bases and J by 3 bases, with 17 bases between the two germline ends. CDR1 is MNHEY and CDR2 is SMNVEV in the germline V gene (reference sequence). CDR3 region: CASRQSGGTDYGYTF. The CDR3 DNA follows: TGTGCCAGCAGGCAGTCGGGGGGGACGGACTATGGCTACACCTTC.

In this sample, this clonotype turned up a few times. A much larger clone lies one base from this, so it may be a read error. The CDR3 DNA follows: TGTGCCAGCAATTACGATGCAGGCTCCTACAATGAGCAGTTCTTC. The encoded protein is CASNYDAGSYNEQFF. This sequence joins TRBV6-5 and TRBJ2-1; D is undetermined. This CDR3 is built from 15 residues. Looked up from germline, CDR1 is MNHEY and CDR2 is SVGAGI.

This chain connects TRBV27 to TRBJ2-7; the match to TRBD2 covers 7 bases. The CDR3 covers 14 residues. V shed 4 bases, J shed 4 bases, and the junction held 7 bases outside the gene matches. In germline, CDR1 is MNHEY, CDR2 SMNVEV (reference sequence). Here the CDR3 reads CASSSRETLYEQYF. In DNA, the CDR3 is TGTGCCAGCAGTTCGCGGGAGACCCTTTACGAGCAGTACTTC.

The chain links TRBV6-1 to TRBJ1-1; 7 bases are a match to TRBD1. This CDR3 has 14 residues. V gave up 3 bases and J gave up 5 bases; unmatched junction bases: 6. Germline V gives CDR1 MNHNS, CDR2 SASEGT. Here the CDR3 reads CASSETGRGTEAFF. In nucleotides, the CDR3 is TGTGCCAGCAGTGAGACAGGGAGGGGGACTGAAGCTTTCTTT.

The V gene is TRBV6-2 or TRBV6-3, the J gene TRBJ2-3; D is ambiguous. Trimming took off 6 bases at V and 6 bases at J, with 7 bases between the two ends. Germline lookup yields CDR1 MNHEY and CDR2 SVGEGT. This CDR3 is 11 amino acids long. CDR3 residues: CASRWLDTQYF. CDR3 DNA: TGTGCCAGCAGGTGGTTGGATACGCAGTATTTT.

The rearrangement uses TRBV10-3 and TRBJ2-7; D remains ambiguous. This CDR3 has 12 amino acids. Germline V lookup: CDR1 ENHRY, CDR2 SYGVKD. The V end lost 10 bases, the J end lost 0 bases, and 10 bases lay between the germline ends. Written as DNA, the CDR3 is TGTGCCACCTGGACGGACTCCTACGAGCAGTACTTC. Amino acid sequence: CATWTDSYEQYF.

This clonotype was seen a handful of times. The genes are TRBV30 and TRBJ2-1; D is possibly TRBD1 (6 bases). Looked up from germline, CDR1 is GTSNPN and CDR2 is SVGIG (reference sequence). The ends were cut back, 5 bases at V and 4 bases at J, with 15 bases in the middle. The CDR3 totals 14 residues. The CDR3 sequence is CAWALGDTYNEQFF. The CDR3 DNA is TGTGCCTGGGCACTGGGGGACACTTACAATGAGCAGTTCTTC.

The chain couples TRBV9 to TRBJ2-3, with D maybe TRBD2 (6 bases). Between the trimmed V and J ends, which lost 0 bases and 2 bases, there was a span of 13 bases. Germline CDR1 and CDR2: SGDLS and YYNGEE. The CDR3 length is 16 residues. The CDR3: CASSVGQGGHTDTQYF. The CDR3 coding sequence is TGTGCCAGCAGCGTAGGCCAGGGAGGACACACAGATACGCAGTATTTT.

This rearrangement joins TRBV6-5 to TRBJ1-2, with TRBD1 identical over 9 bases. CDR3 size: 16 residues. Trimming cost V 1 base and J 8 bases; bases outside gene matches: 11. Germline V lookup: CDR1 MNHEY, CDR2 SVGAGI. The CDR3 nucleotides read TGTGCCAGCAGTTACTGGACAGGGGATGCTCTAGAAGGCTACACCTTC. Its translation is CASSYWTGDALEGYTF.

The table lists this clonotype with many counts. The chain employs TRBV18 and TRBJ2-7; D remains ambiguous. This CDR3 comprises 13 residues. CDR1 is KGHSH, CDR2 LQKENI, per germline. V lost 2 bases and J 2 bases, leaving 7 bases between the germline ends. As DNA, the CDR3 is TGTGCCAGCTCACCATCTAATCCCTACGAGCAGTACTTC. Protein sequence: CASSPSNPYEQYF. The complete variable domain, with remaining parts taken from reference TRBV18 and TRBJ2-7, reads NAGVMQNPRHLVRRRGQEARLRCSPMKGHSHVYWYRQLPEEGLKFMVYLQKENIIDESGMPKERFSAEFPKEGPSILRIQQVVRGDSAAYFCASSPSNPYEQYFGPGTRLTVT.

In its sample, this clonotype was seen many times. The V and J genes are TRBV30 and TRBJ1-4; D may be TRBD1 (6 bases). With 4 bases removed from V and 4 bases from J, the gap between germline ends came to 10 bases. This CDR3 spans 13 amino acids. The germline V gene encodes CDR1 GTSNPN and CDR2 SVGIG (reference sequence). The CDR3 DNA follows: TGTGCCTGGAATGGAGGGGGTAATGAAAAACTGTTTTTT. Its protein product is CAWNGGGNEKLFF.

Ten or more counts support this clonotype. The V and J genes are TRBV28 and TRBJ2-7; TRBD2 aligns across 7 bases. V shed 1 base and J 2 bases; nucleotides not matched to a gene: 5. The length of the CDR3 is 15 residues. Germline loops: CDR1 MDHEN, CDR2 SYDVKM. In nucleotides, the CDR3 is TGTGCCAGCAGTTTATTACTAGCGCGCCCCTACGAGCAGTACTTC. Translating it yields CASSLLLARPYEQYF.

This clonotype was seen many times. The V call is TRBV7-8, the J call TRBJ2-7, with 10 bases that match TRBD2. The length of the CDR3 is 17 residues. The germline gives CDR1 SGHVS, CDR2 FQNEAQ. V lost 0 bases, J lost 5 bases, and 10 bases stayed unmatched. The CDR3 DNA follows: TGTGCCAGCAGCTTAGCCGGGACTAGCGCCCCCCGCCACGAGCAGTACTTC. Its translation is CASSLAGTSAPRHEQYF.

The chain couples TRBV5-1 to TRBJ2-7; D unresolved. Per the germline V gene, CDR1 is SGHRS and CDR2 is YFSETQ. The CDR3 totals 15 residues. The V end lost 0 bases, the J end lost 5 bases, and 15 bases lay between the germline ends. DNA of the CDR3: TGCGCCAGCAGCTTGGCCCAGAGTTTCCGACACGAGCAGTACTTC. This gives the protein CASSLAQSFRHEQYF.

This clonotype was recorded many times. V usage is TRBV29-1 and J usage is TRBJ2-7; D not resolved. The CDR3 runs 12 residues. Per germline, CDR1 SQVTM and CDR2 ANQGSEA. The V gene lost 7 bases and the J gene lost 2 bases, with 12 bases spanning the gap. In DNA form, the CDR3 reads TGCAGCGCCTTCGACACAACCTACGAGCAGTACTTC. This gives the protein CSAFDTTYEQYF.

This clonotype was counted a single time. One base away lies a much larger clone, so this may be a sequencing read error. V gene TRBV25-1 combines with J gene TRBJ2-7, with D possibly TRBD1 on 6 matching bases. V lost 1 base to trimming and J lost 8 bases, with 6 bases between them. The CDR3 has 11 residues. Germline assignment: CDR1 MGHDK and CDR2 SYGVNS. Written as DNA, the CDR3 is TGTGCCAGCAGTGAATGGGACAAGCAGTACTTC. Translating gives CASSEWDKQYF.

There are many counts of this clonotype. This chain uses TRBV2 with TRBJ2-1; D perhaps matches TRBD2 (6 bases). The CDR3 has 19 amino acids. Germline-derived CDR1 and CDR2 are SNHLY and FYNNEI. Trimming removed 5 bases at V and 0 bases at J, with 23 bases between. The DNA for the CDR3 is TGTGCCAGCAGTTACGGGCGGGGTCTAATGGGGGGCTCCTACAATGAGCAGTTCTTC. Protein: CASSYGRGLMGGSYNEQFF.

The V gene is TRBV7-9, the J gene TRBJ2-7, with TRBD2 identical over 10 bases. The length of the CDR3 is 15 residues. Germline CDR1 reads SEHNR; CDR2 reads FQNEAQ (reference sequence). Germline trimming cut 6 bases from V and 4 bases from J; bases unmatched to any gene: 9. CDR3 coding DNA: TGTGCCAGCAGTCCTAGCGGGAGCGGGTTTTACGAGCAGTACTTC. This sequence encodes CASSPSGSGFYEQYF.

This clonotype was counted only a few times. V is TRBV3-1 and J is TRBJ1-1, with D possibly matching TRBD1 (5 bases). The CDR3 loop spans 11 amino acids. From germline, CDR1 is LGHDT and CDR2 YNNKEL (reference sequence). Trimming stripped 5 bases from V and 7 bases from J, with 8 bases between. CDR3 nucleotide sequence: TGTGCCAGCAGCTCAGGGTTTGAAGCTTTCTTT. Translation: CASSSGFEAFF.

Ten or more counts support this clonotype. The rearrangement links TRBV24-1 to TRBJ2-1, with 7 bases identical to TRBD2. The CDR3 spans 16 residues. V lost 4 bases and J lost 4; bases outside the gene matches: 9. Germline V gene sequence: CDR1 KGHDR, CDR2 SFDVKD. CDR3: CATSDLQASGYNEQFF. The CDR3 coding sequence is TGTGCCACCAGTGACCTCCAGGCTAGCGGATACAATGAGCAGTTCTTC.

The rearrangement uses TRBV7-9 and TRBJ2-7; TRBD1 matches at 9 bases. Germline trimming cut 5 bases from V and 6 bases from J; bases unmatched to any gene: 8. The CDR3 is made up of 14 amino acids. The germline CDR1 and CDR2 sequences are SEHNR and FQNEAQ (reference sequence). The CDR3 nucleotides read TGTGCCAGCAGCCCCAGGGACAGGGAGAGCGAGCAGTACTTC. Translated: CASSPRDRESEQYF.

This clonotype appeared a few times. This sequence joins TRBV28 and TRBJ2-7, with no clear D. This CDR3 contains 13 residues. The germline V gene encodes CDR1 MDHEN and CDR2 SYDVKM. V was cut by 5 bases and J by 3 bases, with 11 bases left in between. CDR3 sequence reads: CASSPRMDYEQYF. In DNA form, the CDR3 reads TGTGCCAGCAGTCCGAGGATGGACTACGAGCAGTACTTC.

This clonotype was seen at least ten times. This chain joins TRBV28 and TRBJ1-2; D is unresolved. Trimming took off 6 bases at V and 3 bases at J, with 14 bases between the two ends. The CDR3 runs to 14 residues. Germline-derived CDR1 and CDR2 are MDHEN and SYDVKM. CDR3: CASSRGRRYYGYTF. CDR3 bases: TGTGCCAGCAGCCGAGGTCGCCGATACTATGGCTACACCTTC.